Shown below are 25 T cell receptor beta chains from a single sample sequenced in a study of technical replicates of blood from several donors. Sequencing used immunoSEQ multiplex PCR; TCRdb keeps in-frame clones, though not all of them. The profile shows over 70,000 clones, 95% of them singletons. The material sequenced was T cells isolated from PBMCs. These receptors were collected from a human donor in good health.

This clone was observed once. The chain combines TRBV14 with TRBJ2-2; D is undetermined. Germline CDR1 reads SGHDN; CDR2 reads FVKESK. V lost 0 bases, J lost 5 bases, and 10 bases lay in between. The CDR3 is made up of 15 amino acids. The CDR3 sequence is CASSQDPWATGELFF. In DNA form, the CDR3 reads TGTGCCAGCAGCCAAGATCCTTGGGCGACCGGGGAGCTGTTTTTT.

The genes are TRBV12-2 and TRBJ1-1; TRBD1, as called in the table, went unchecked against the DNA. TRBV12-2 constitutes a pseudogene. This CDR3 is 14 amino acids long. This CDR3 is CASRLGETEGAAFF. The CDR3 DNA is TGTGCAAGTCGCTTAGGGGAAACTGAAGGGGCAGCTTTCTTT.

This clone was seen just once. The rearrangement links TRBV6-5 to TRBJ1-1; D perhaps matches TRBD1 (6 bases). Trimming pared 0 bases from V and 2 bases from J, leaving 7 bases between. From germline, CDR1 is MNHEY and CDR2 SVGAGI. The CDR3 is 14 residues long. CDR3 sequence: CASSYSGANTEAFF. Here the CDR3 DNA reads TGTGCCAGCAGTTACTCGGGGGCAAACACTGAAGCTTTCTTT.

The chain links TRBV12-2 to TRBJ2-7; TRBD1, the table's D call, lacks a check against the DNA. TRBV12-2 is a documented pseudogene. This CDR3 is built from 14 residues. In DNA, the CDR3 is TGTGCAAGTCGCCCTAGGACAGTTGTATACGAGCAGTACTTC. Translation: CASRPRTVVYEQYF.

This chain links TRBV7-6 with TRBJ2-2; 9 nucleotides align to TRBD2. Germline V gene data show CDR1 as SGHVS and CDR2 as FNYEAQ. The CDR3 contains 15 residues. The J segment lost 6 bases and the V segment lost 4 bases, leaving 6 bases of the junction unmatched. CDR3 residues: CASSSLGGRAGELFF. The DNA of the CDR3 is TGTGCCAGCAGCTCCCTAGGCGGGAGGGCCGGGGAGCTGTTTTTT.

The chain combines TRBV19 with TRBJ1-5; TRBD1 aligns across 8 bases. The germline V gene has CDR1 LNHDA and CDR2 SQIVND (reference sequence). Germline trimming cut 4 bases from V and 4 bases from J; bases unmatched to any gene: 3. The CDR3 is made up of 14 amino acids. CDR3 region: CASSSRGRNQPQHF. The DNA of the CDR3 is TGTGCCAGTAGTAGCAGGGGGCGAAATCAGCCCCAGCATTTT.

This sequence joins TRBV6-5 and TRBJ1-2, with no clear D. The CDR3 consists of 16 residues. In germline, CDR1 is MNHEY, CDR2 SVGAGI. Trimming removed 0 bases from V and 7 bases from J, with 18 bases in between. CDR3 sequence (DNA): TGTGCCAGCAGTTACTCGAGCGGGATTGCTTACGGTGGCTACACCTTC. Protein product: CASSYSSGIAYGGYTF.

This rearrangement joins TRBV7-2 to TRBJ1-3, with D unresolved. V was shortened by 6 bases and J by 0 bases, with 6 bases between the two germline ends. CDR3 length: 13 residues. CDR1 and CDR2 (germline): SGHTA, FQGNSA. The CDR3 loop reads CASSTFSGNTIYF. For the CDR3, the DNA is TGTGCCAGCAGTACATTCTCTGGAAACACCATATATTTT.

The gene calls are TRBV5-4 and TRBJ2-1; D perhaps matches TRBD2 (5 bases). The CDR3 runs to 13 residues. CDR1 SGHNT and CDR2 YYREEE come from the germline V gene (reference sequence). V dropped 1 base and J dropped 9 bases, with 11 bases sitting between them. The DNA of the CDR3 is TGTGCCAGCAGCTTGTCCCTAGCCACTGAGCAGTTCTTC. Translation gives CASSLSLATEQFF.

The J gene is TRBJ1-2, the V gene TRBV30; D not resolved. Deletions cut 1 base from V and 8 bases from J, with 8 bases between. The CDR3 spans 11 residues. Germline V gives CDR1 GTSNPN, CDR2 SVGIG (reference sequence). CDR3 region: CAWSDRGGYTF. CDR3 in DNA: TGTGCCTGGAGTGATCGTGGCGGCTACACCTTC.

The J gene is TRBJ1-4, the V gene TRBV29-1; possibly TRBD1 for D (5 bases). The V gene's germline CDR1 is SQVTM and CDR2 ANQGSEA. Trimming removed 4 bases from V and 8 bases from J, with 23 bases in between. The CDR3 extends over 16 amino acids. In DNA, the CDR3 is TGCAGCGTTGGGGGTATCGCTGCGACGGGGGGAGAAAAACTGTTTTTT. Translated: CSVGGIAATGGEKLFF.

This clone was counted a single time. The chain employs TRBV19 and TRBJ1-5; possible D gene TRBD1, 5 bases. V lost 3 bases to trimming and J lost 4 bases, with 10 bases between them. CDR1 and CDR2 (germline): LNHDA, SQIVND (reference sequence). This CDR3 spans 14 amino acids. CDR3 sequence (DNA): TGTGCCAGTAGTATCGGGCAGGGTAATCAGCCCCAGCATTTT. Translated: CASSIGQGNQPQHF.

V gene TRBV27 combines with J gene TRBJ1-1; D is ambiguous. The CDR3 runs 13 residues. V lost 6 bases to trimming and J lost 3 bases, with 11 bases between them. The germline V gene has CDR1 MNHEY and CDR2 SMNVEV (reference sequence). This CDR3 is CASSLDLYTEAFF. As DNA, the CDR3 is TGTGCCAGCAGCCTTGACTTATACACTGAAGCTTTCTTT.

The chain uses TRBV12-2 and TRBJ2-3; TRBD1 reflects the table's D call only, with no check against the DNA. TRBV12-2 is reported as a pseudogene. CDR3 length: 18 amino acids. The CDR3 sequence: CASRLESPTPENTDTQYF. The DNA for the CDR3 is TGTGCAAGTCGCTTAGAGTCCCCGACACCCGAGAACACAGATACGCAGTATTTT.

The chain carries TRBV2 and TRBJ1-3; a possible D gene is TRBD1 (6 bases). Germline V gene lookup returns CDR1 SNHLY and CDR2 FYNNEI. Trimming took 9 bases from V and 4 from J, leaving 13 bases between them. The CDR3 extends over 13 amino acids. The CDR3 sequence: CARAQGQGNTIYF. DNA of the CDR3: TGTGCCAGGGCACAGGGCCAAGGAAACACCATATATTTT.

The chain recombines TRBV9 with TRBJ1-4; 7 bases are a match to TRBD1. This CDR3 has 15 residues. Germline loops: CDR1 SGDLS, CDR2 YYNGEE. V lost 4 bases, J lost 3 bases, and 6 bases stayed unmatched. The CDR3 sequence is CASSYTGAANEKLFF. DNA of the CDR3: TGTGCCAGCAGCTATACAGGGGCGGCTAATGAAAAACTGTTTTTT.

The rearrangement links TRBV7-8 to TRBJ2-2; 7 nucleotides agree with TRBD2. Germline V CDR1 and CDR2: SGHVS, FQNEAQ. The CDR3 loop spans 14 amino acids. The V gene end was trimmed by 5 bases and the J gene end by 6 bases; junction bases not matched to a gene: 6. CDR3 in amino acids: CASSPYGLAGELFF. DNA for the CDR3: TGTGCCAGCAGCCCATACGGACTAGCCGGGGAGCTGTTTTTT.

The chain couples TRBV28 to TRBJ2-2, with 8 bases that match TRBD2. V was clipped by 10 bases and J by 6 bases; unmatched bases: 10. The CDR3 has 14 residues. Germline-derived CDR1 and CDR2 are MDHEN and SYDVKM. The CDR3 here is CATPRGTRSGELFF. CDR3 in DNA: TGTGCCACGCCGAGGGGGACTAGATCCGGGGAGCTGTTTTTT. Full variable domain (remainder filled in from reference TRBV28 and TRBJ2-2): DVKVTQSSRYLVKRTGEKVFLECVQDMDHENMFWYRQDPGLGLRLIYFSYDVKMKEKGDIPEGYSVSREKKERFSLILESASTNQTSMYLCATPRGTRSGELFFGEGSRLTVL.

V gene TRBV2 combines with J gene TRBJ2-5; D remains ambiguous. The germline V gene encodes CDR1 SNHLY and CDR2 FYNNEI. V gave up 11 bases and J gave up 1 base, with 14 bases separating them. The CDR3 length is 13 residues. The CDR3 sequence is CAGAPPGQETQYF. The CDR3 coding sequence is TGTGCCGGTGCCCCCCCGGGCCAAGAGACCCAGTACTTC.

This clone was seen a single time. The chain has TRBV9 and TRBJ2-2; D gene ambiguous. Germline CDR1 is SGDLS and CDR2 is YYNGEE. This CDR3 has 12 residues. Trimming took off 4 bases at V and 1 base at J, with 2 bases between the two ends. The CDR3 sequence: CASSLNTGELFF. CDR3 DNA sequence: TGTGCCAGCAGCCTGAACACCGGGGAGCTGTTTTTT.

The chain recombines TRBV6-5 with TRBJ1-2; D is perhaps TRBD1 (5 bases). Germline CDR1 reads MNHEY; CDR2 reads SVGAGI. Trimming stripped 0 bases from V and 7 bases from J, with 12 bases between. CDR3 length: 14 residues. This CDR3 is CASSYSEGSAGYTF. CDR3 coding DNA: TGTGCCAGCAGTTACTCGGAGGGGTCGGCTGGCTACACCTTC.

CDR3: CASSRQGSYEQYF. DNA for the CDR3: TGTGCCAGCAGCCGACAGGGTTCCTACGAGCAGTACTTC. This chain links TRBV7-2 with TRBJ2-7; the match to TRBD1 covers 7 bases. Trimming removed 5 bases from V and 1 base from J; junction bases left unmatched: 2. The V gene's germline CDR1 is SGHTA and CDR2 FQGNSA. This CDR3 comprises 13 residues.

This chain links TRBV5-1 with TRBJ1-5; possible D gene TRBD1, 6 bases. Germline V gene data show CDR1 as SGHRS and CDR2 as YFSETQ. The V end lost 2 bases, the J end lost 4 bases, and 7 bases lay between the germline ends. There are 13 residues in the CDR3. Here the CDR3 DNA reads TGCGCCAGCAGCTTTACAGGGAATCAGCCCCAGCATTTT. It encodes CASSFTGNQPQHF. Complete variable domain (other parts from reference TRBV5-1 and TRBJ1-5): KAGVTQTPRYLIKTRGQQVTLSCSPISGHRSVSWYQQTPGQGLQFLFEYFSETQRNKGNFPGRFSGRQFSNSRSEMNVSTLELGDSALYLCASSFTGNQPQHFGDGTRLSIL.

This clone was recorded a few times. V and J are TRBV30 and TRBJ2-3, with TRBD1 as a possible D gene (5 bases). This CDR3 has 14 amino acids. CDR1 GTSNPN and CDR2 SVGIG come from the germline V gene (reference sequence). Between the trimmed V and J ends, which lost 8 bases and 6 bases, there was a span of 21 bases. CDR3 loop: CASGHPGGADTQYF. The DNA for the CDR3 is TGTGCCAGTGGACATCCCGGTGGCGCGGATACGCAGTATTTT.

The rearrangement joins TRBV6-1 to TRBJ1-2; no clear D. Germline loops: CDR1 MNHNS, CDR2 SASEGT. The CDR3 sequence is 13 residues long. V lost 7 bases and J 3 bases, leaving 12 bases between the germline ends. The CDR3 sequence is CASIYTTYYGYTF. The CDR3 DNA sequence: TGTGCCAGCATTTACACCACATACTATGGCTACACCTTC.